A selection of T cell receptor beta chains follows, all from one sample in a study of glioma-infiltrating T cells. One entry per CDR3 protein, called by TCRdb with MiXCR from the multiplex PCR reads. This table holds around 350,000 distinct CDR3 sequences, 41% found once. Specimen: glioma tissue, nonneoplastic brain tissue, or PBMCs (not recorded which). The receptors originated from a human donor with low-grade glioma or glioblastoma, undergoing nonglioma brain surgery, or in good health (not recorded which). The CDR3 runs from the conserved cysteine through the conserved F or W.

j_call: TRBJ2-7; v_call: TRBV20-1; cdr3_aa: CSASYRDSTYEQYF
j_call: TRBJ2-7; v_call: TRBV27; cdr3_aa: CASSLSDGGYEQYF
j_call: TRBJ2-1; v_call: TRBV24-1; cdr3_aa: CATSGTSGRKAYNEQFF
j_call: TRBJ2-2; v_call: TRBV2; cdr3_aa: CASSDLIPWAGGELFF
j_call: TRBJ2-3; v_call: TRBV6-2/TRBV6-3; cdr3_aa: CASSYLGGLADTQYF
j_call: TRBJ2-7; v_call: TRBV7-2; cdr3_aa: CASSIAGVGAYEQYF
j_call: TRBJ1-1; v_call: TRBV18; cdr3_aa: CASSPPAAIITEAFF
j_call: TRBJ2-3; v_call: TRBV6-4; cdr3_aa: CASSDSTGPDTQYF
j_call: TRBJ2-3; v_call: TRBV19; cdr3_aa: CASSMGLAGGYTRYF
j_call: TRBJ2-7; v_call: TRBV28; cdr3_aa: CASSLVRITYEQYF
j_call: TRBJ2-7; v_call: TRBV2; cdr3_aa: CDIPLAGGYEQYF
j_call: TRBJ2-7; v_call: TRBV4-1; cdr3_aa: CASSLVGLAGEGAQYF
j_call: TRBJ2-3; v_call: TRBV28; cdr3_aa: CASSYGPDSTDTQYF
j_call: TRBJ2-3; v_call: TRBV20-1; cdr3_aa: CSAQGGSTDTQYF
j_call: TRBJ1-2; v_call: TRBV28; cdr3_aa: CASSPPGQAPYNYGYTF
j_call: TRBJ2-3; v_call: TRBV6-4; cdr3_aa: CASSVSGSSDTQYF
j_call: TRBJ2-2; v_call: TRBV20-1; cdr3_aa: CSASLAGADTGELFF
j_call: TRBJ1-5; v_call: TRBV2; cdr3_aa: CASSGKGRNQPQHF
j_call: TRBJ2-1; v_call: TRBV6-5; cdr3_aa: CASSYSFSNEQFF
j_call: TRBJ2-3; v_call: TRBV6-1; cdr3_aa: CASSPSSDTQYF
j_call: TRBJ1-1; v_call: TRBV5-1; cdr3_aa: CASSLVTGKWRTEAFF
j_call: TRBJ1-1; v_call: TRBV7-9; cdr3_aa: CASSLALIGNLNTEAFF
j_call: TRBJ2-7; v_call: TRBV6-1; cdr3_aa: CASSVNSGEQYF
j_call: TRBJ2-3; v_call: TRBV20-1; cdr3_aa: CSARSVTSGGSTDTQYF
j_call: TRBJ2-1; v_call: TRBV29-1; cdr3_aa: CSVENIGAARPFF
j_call: TRBJ1-1; v_call: TRBV30; cdr3_aa: CAWGHMNTEAFF
j_call: TRBJ1-1; v_call: TRBV11-3; cdr3_aa: CASSQDLYTEAFF
j_call: TRBJ2-3; v_call: TRBV4-1; cdr3_aa: CASNTKPGLRTDTQYF
j_call: TRBJ1-5; v_call: TRBV20-1; cdr3_aa: CSVTVSNQPQHF
j_call: TRBJ1-5; v_call: TRBV28; cdr3_aa: CASSLRIRNQPQHF
j_call: TRBJ1-2; v_call: TRBV2; cdr3_aa: CASSEGTEYGYTF
j_call: TRBJ1-3; v_call: TRBV6-5; cdr3_aa: CASSYPPGWENTIYF
j_call: TRBJ2-3; v_call: TRBV20-1; cdr3_aa: CSARAVLADRTDTQYF
j_call: TRBJ1-1; v_call: TRBV2; cdr3_aa: CASRGRDRVSNTEAFF
j_call: TRBJ1-2; v_call: TRBV6-2/TRBV6-3; cdr3_aa: CASSYSAGLYGYTF
j_call: TRBJ2-1; v_call: TRBV20-1; cdr3_aa: CSAISGFSWGVQFF
j_call: TRBJ1-5; v_call: TRBV7-2; cdr3_aa: CASSVGQGSHQPKHF
j_call: TRBJ2-3; v_call: TRBV7-9; cdr3_aa: CASSLLGSLFISDTQYF
j_call: TRBJ1-1; v_call: TRBV28; cdr3_aa: CASSLYKQGGAFF
j_call: TRBJ2-7; v_call: TRBV4-3; cdr3_aa: CASSQDLFIPAYEQYF
j_call: TRBJ2-7; v_call: TRBV14; cdr3_aa: CASSQGGVYGQYF
j_call: TRBJ1-4; v_call: TRBV12-3/TRBV12-4; cdr3_aa: CASSFDGVGEKLFF
j_call: TRBJ2-1; v_call: TRBV27; cdr3_aa: CASTGDRGNEQFF
j_call: TRBJ2-7; v_call: TRBV25-1; cdr3_aa: CASSAAGSFYEQYF
j_call: TRBJ2-7; v_call: TRBV19; cdr3_aa: CASSGLAGSYEQYF
j_call: TRBJ1-1; v_call: TRBV6-2/TRBV6-3; cdr3_aa: CASSYAGNRNTEAFF
j_call: TRBJ2-3; v_call: TRBV6-1; cdr3_aa: CASIPLYTDTQYF
j_call: TRBJ2-7; v_call: TRBV20-1; cdr3_aa: CSASGRSDYEKYF
j_call: TRBJ2-7; v_call: TRBV2; cdr3_aa: CASSLAPGGQYF
j_call: TRBJ2-2; v_call: TRBV20-1; cdr3_aa: CSGPNRETGELFF
j_call: TRBJ2-1; v_call: TRBV25-1; cdr3_aa: CASSDFRDSNHNEQFF
j_call: TRBJ2-5; v_call: TRBV27; cdr3_aa: CASSLSLAGQETQYF
j_call: TRBJ1-1; v_call: TRBV27; cdr3_aa: CASRDGNTEAFF
j_call: TRBJ2-5; v_call: TRBV12-3/TRBV12-4; cdr3_aa: CASRPGPQAGGETQYF